This entry features one T cell receptor beta chain sequence. In the study's own analysis: Nucleated cell counts were estimated from reference gene primer amplification. Method: immunoSEQ multiplex PCR; TCRdb's copy keeps in-frame clones and lacks some. The V and J calls and clone size come from that table; D and trimming were worked out from the DNA. The data show approximately 75,000 clones, with more than 65% seen just once and 25% to 30% held by the top ten. The CDR3 length is 13 residues. This entry comes from a study of blood T cell repertoires in COVID-19. Study at large: Acute and convalescent COVID-19 samples came from the United States, Italy and Spain. The analysed material was cDNA or gDNA that came from T cells, B-cell-depleted T cells, or PBMCs.

The TCR comes from a woman at least 80 years old with active or convalescent COVID-19. The J gene is TRBJ1-3, the V gene TRBV21-1; TRBD1 is taken as the D call from the table, unchecked against the DNA. TRBV21-1 constitutes a pseudogene. Sequenced material: peripheral blood. The CDR3 reads CASAQGSGNTIYF. Written as DNA, the CDR3 is TGTGCCAGCGCACAGGGCTCTGGAAACACCATATATTTT.